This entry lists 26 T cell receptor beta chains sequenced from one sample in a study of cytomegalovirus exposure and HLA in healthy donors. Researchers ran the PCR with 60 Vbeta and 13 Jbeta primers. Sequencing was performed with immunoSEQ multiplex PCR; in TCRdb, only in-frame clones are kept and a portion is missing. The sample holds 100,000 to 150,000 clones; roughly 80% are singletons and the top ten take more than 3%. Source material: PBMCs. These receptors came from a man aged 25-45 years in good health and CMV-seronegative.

The CDR3 here is CASSESGEWDYTF. The CDR3 bases are TGTGCCAGCAGTGAATCGGGAGAGTGGGACTACACCTTC. The V call is TRBV6-1, the J call TRBJ1-2; the D is unclear. The CDR3 sequence is 13 residues long. Trimming took off 2 bases at V and 10 bases at J, with 14 bases between the two ends. Germline V gene sequence: CDR1 MNHNS, CDR2 SASEGT.

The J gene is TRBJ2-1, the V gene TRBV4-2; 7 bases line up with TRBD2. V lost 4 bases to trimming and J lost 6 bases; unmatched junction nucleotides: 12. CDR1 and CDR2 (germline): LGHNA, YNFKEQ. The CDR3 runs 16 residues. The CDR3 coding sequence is TGTGCCAGCAGCCCCCAACCTGGACTAGAGGGCAATGAGCAGTTCTTC. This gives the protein CASSPQPGLEGNEQFF.

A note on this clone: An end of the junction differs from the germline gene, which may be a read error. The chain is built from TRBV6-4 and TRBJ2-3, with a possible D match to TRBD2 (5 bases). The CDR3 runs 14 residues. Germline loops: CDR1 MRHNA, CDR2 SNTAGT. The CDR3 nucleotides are TGTGCCAGCAGTGACCGGGATAGCAGAGATACGCAGTATTTT. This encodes CASSDRDSRDTQYF.

In DNA form, the CDR3 reads TGTGCCAGCAGTTTACAGGGGCCGGGAAAACTGTTTTTT. Translated: CASSLQGPGKLFF. The gene calls are TRBV28 and TRBJ1-4; D possibly corresponds to TRBD1 (6 bases). V lost 2 bases and J lost 10, with 11 bases in between. CDR3 length: 13 amino acids. CDR1 and CDR2 from the germline V gene are MDHEN and SYDVKM. The whole variable domain, remainder taken from reference TRBV28 and TRBJ1-4, is DVKVTQSSRYLVKRTGEKVFLECVQDMDHENMFWYRQDPGLGLRLIYFSYDVKMKEKGDIPEGYSVSREKKERFSLILESASTNQTSMYLCASSLQGPGKLFFGSGTQLSVL.

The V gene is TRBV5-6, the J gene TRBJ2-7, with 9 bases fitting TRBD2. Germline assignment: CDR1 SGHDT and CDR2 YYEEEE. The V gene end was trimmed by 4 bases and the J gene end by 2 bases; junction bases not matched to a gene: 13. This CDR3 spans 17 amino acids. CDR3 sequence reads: CASSPGGAGGAPYEQYF. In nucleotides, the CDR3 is TGTGCCAGCAGCCCCGGGGGAGCGGGAGGAGCCCCCTACGAGCAGTACTTC. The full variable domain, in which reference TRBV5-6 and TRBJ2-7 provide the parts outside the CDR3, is DAGVTQSPTHLIKTRGQQVTLRCSPKSGHDTVSWYQQALGQGPQFIFQYYEEEERQRGNFPDRFSGHQFPNYSSELNVNALLLGDSALYLCASSPGGAGGAPYEQYFGPGTRLTVT.

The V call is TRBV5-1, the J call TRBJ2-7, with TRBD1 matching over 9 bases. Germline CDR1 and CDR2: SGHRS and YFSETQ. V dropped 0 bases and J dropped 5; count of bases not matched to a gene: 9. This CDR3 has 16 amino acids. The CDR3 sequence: CASSLAIFGTGNEQYF. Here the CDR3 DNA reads TGCGCCAGCAGCTTGGCGATCTTTGGGACAGGGAACGAGCAGTACTTC.

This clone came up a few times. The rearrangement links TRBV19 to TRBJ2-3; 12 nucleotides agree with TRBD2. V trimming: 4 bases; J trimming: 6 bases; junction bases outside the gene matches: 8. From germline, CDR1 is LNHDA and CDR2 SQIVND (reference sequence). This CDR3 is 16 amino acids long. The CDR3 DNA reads TGTGCCAGTAGTAAGAAAGGACTAGCGGGATCGGATACGCAGTATTTT. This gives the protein CASSKKGLAGSDTQYF.

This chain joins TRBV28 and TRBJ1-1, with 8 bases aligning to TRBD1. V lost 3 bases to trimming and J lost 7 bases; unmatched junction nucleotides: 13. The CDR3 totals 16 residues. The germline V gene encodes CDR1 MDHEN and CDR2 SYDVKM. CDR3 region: CASSLAAGGPEFEAFF. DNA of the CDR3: TGTGCCAGCAGTTTGGCCGCAGGGGGCCCGGAATTTGAAGCTTTCTTT.

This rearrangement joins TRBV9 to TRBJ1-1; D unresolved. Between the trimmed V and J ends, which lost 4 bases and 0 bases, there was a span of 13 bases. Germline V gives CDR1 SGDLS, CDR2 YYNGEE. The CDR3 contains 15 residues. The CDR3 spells CASSTPLGVNTEAFF. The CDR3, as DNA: TGTGCCAGCAGCACACCTCTGGGAGTGAACACTGAAGCTTTCTTT.

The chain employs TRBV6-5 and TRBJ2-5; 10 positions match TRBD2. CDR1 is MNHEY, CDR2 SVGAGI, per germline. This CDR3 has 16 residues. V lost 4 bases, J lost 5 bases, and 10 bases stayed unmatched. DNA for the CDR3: TGTGCCAGCAGTTTAACTAGCGGGGAGCTAAAGGAGACCCAGTACTTC. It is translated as CASSLTSGELKETQYF.

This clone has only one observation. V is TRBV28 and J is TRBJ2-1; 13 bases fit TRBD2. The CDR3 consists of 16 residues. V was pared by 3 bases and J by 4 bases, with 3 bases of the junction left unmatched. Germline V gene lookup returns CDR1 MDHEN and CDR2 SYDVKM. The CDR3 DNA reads TGTGCCAGCAGTTTTACTAGCGGGAGGGGTTACAATGAGCAGTTCTTC. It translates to CASSFTSGRGYNEQFF.

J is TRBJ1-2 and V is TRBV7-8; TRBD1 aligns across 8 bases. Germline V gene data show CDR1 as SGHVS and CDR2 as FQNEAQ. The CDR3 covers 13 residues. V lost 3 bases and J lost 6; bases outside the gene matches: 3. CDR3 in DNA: TGTGCCAGCAGCTTCGGACAGGGAGATGGCTACACCTTC. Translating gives CASSFGQGDGYTF.

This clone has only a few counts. The CDR3: CASRARDSEVTEAFF. The CDR3 nucleotides are TGTGCCAGCAGGGCTAGGGACAGCGAAGTCACTGAAGCTTTCTTT. The V and J genes are TRBV6-1 and TRBJ1-1, with TRBD1 matching over 7 bases. CDR3 length: 15 residues. From germline, CDR1 is MNHNS and CDR2 SASEGT. With 6 bases clipped from V and 4 bases from J, the junction kept 11 bases outside the gene matches.

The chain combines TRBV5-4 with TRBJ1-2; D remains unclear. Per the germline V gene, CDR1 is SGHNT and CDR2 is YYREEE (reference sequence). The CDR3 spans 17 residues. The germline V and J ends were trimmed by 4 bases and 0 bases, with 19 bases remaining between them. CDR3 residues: CASSPKPDLRANYGYTF. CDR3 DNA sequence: TGTGCCAGCAGCCCTAAGCCCGACTTAAGAGCTAACTATGGCTACACCTTC.

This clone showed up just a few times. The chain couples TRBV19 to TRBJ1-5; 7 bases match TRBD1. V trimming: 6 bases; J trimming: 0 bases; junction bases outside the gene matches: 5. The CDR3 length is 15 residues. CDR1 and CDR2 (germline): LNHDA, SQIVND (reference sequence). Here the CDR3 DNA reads TGTGCCAGTAGGGCGGGACAGATTAGCAATCAGCCCCAGCATTTT. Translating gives CASRAGQISNQPQHF.

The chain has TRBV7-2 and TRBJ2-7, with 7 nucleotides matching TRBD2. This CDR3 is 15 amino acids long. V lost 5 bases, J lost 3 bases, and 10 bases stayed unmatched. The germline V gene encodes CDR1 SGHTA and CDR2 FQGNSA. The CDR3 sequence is CASSLASGALYEQYF. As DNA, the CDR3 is TGTGCCAGCAGCCTCGCAAGCGGGGCCCTCTACGAGCAGTACTTC.

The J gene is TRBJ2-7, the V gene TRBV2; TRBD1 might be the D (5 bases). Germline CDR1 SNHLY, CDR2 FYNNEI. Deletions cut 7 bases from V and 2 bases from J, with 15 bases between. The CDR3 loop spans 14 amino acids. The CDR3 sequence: CASNRLPETYEQYF. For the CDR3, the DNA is TGTGCCAGCAACAGGCTCCCTGAAACCTACGAGCAGTACTTC.

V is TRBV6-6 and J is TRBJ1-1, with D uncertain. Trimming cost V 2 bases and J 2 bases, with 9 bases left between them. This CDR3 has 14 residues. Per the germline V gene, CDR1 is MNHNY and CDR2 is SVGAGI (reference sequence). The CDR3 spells CASSYGQANTEAFF. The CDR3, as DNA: TGTGCCAGCAGTTACGGGCAGGCAAACACTGAAGCTTTCTTT.

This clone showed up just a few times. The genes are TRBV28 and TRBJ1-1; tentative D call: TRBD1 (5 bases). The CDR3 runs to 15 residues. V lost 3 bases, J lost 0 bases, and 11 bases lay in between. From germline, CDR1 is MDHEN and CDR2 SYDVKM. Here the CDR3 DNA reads TGTGCCAGCAGTTTTAATTCAGGGTTGAACACTGAAGCTTTCTTT. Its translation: CASSFNSGLNTEAFF.

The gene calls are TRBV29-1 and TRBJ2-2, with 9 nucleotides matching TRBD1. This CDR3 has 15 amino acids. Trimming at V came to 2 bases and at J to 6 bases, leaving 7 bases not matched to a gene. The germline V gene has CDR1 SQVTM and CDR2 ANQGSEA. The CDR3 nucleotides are TGCAGCGTTGAAAGGGACAGGGCAGGAGCCGGGGAGCTGTTTTTT. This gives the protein CSVERDRAGAGELFF.

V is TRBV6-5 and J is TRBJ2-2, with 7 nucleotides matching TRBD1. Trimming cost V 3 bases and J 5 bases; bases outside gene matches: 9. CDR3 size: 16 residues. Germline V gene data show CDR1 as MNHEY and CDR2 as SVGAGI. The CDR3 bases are TGTGCCAGCAGTTATCGAGACAGGGTTCGAACCGGGGAGCTGTTTTTT. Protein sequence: CASSYRDRVRTGELFF.

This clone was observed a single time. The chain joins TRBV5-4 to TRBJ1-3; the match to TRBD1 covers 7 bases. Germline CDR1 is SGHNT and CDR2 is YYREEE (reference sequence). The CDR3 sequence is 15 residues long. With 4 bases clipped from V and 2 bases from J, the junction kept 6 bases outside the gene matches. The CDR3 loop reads CASSATGDAGNTIYF. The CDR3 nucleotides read TGTGCCAGCAGCGCCACAGGGGACGCTGGAAACACCATATATTTT.

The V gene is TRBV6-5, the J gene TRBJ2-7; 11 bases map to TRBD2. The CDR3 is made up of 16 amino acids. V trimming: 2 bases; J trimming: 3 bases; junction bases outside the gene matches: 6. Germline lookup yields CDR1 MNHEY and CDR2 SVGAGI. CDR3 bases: TGTGCCAGCAGTTACGCCGGGACTAGCGGTGACTACGAGCAGTACTTC. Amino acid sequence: CASSYAGTSGDYEQYF.

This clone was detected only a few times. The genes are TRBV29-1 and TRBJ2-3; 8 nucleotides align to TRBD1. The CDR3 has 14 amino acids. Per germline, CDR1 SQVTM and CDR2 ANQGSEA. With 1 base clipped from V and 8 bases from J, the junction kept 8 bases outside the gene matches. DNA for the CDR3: TGCAGCGTTGAAGTGGGACAGGTTTTGGGTACGCAGTATTTT. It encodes CSVEVGQVLGTQYF.

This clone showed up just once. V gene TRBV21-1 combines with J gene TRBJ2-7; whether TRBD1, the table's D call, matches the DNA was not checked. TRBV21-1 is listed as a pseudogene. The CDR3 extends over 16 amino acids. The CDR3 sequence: CASSRIGGDSSYEQYF. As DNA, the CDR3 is TGTGCCAGCAGCAGGATAGGAGGGGACAGCTCCTACGAGCAGTACTTC.

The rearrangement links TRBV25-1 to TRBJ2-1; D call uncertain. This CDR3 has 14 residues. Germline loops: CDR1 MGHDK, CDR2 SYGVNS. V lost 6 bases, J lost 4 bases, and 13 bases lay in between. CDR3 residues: CASRLSGPYNEQFF. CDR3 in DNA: TGTGCCAGCAGACTTTCGGGTCCTTACAATGAGCAGTTCTTC.